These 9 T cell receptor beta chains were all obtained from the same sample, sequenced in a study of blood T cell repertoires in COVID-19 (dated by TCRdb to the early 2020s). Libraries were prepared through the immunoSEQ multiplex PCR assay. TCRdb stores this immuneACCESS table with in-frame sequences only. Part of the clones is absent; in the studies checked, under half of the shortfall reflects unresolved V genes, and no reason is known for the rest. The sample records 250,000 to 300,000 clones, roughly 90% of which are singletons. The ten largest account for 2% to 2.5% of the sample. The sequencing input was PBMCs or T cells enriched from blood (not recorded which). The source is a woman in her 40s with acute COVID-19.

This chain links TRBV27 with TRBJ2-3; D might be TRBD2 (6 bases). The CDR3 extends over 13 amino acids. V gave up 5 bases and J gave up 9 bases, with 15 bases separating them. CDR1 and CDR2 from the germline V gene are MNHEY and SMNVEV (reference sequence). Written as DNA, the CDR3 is TGTGCCAGCAGTACCCCCGGGAGTAGGACGCAGTATTTT. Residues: CASSTPGSRTQYF.

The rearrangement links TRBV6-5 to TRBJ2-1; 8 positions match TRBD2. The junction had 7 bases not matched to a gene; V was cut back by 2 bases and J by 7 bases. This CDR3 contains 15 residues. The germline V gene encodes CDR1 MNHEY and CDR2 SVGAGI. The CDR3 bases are TGTGCCAGCAGTTACGGGAGCGGGAGAGGGAATGAGCAGTTCTTC. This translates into CASSYGSGRGNEQFF.

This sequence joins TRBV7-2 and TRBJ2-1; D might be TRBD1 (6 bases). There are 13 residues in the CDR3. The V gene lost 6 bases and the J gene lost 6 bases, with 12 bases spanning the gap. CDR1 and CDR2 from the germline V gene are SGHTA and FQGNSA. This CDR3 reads CASRQGRINEQFF. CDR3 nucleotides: TGTGCCAGCAGACAGGGACGGATCAATGAGCAGTTCTTC.

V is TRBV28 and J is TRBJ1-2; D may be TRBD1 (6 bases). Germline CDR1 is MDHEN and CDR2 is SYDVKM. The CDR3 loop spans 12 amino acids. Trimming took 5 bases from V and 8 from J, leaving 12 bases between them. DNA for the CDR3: TGTGCCAGCAGTACAGGGATTTCGGGCTACACCTTC. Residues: CASSTGISGYTF.

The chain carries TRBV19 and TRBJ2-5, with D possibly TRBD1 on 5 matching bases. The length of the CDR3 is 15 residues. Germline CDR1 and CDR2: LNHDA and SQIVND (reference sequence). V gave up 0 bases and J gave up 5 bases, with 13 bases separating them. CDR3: CASSIDQGSRETQYF. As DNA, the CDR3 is TGTGCCAGTAGTATAGATCAGGGTTCACGGGAGACCCAGTACTTC.

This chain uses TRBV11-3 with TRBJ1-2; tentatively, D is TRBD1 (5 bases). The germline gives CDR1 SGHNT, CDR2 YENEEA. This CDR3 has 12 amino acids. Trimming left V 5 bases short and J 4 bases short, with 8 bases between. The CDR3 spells CASSGGGYGYTF. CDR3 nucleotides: TGTGCCAGCAGCGGGGGGGGCTATGGCTACACCTTC. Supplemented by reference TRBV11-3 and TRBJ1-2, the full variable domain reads EAGVVQSPRYKIIEKKQPVAFWCNPISGHNTLYWYLQNLGQGPELLIRYENEEAVDDSQLPKDRFSAERLKGVDSTLKIQPAELGDSAVYLCASSGGGYGYTFGSGTRLTVV.

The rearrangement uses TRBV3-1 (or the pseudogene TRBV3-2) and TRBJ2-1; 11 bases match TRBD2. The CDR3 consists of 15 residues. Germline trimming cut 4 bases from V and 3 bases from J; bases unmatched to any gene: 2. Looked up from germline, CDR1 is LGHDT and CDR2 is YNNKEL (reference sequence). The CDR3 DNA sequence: TGTGCCAGCAGCCCGGGACTAGCGGACTACAATGAGCAGTTCTTC. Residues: CASSPGLADYNEQFF.

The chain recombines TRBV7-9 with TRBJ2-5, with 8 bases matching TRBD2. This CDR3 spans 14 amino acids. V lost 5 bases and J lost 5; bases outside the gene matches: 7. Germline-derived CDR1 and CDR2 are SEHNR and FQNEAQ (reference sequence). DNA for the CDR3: TGTGCCAGCAGCCCAGACGGGACTAGGGAGACCCAGTACTTC. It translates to CASSPDGTRETQYF.

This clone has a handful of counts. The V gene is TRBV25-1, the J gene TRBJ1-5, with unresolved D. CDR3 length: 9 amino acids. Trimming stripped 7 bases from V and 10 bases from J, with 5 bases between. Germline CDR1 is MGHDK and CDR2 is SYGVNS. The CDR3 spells CASTCPQHF. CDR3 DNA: TGTGCCAGCACGTGTCCCCAGCATTTT.